The next 10 T cell receptor beta chains were all read from a single sample in a study of shared clonotypes between healthy human individuals. This table comes from immunoSEQ multiplex PCR, and its TCRdb copy is limited to in-frame clones, with some not included. The data contain some 580,000 clones, about 97% of them singletons. The sample was naive CD4+ T cells sorted from blood. Regarding subset: CD45RA+ positively selected. Receptor source: a woman in her twenties or thirties in good health.

The sample holds a few counts of this clone. The rearrangement links TRBV19 to TRBJ1-2, with TRBD1 as a possible D gene (6 bases). Germline CDR1 reads LNHDA; CDR2 reads SQIVND (reference sequence). This CDR3 contains 13 residues. With 6 bases removed from V and 1 base from J, the gap between germline ends came to 9 bases. CDR3 in amino acids: CASSRTVNYGYTF. The CDR3 DNA reads TGTGCCAGTAGCCGGACAGTTAACTATGGCTACACCTTC. The full variable domain, completed using reference TRBV19 and TRBJ1-2, is DGGITQSPKYLFRKEGQNVTLSCEQNLNHDAMYWYRQDPGQGLRLIYYSQIVNDFQKGDIAEGYSVSREKKESFPLTVTSAQKNPTAFYLCASSRTVNYGYTFGSGTRLTVV.

This clone was seen more than once but under ten times. The identical CDR3 is also encoded by other nucleotide sequences in the sample. The chain has TRBV28 and TRBJ1-5; D remains ambiguous. The germline CDR1 and CDR2 sequences are MDHEN and SYDVKM. CDR3 length: 12 residues. Trimming left V 6 bases short and J 4 bases short, with 7 bases between. CDR3 coding DNA: TGTGCCAGCAGACTAGGGAATCAGCCCCAGCATTTT. The encoded protein is CASRLGNQPQHF. The full variable domain, its missing parts supplied by reference TRBV28 and TRBJ1-5, is DVKVTQSSRYLVKRTGEKVFLECVQDMDHENMFWYRQDPGLGLRLIYFSYDVKMKEKGDIPEGYSVSREKKERFSLILESASTNQTSMYLCASRLGNQPQHFGDGTRLSIL.

V and J are TRBV10-3 and TRBJ2-5; TRBD1 might be the D (5 bases). The germline gives CDR1 ENHRY, CDR2 SYGVKD. This CDR3 is 13 amino acids long. V was clipped by 7 bases and J by 4 bases, with 13 bases between them. CDR3 sequence: CAIKDSARETQYF. The CDR3 bases are TGTGCCATCAAAGACAGTGCCAGAGAGACCCAGTACTTC.

This chain uses TRBV11-2 with TRBJ1-2; a possible D gene is TRBD1 (5 bases). Germline V lookup: CDR1 SGHAT, CDR2 FQNNGV. Trimming left V 5 bases short and J 5 bases short, with 18 bases between. There are 15 residues in the CDR3. CDR3 region: CASSPATAALYGYTF. Here the CDR3 DNA reads TGTGCCAGCAGCCCCGCGACAGCCGCCCTTTATGGCTACACCTTC.

As to this clone: The sample carries other DNA sequences with the same CDR3. The chain employs TRBV29-1 and TRBJ1-1; unclear D gene. Looked up from germline, CDR1 is SQVTM and CDR2 is ANQGSEA. This CDR3 spans 13 amino acids. Trimming took off 4 bases at V and 0 bases at J, with 9 bases between the two ends. The CDR3 sequence is CSVVRQLNTEAFF. Written as DNA, the CDR3 is TGCAGCGTTGTGAGGCAGTTGAACACTGAAGCTTTCTTT.

The chain joins TRBV30 to TRBJ1-2; D gene uncertain. The germline V gene encodes CDR1 GTSNPN and CDR2 SVGIG (reference sequence). V was shortened by 2 bases and J by 5 bases, with 6 bases between the two germline ends. The CDR3 runs 11 residues. CDR3 bases: TGTGCCTGGAGTTTTCCGTATGGCTACACCTTC. Amino acids: CAWSFPYGYTF.

The chain links TRBV5-1 to TRBJ2-7; 7 bases line up with TRBD2. The CDR3 runs 15 residues. The V segment lost 4 bases and the J segment 0 bases; nucleotides outside the gene matches: 7. Germline lookup yields CDR1 SGHRS and CDR2 YFSETQ. The CDR3 bases are TGCGCCAGCAGCCAAGTAAGCGGGGTCTCCTACGAGCAGTACTTC. It translates to CASSQVSGVSYEQYF.

The chain links TRBV21-1 to TRBJ1-5; the table's TRBD1 call for D was not verified on the DNA. TRBV21-1 is given as a pseudogene. The CDR3 loop spans 21 amino acids. CDR3 residues: CASSKDPTWTGGDLSNQPQHF. In DNA form, the CDR3 reads TGTGCCAGCAGCAAAGACCCTACTTGGACAGGGGGCGATTTGAGCAATCAGCCCCAGCATTTT.

The rearrangement links TRBV5-8 to TRBJ1-2, with D perhaps matching TRBD1 (6 bases). This CDR3 spans 17 amino acids. CDR1 SGHTS and CDR2 YDEGEE come from the germline V gene. V was clipped by 6 bases and J by 0 bases, with 21 bases between them. The CDR3 spells CASTFRRRQVSNYGYTF. The CDR3 coding sequence is TGTGCCAGCACCTTCCGCCGCAGACAGGTTTCTAACTATGGCTACACCTTC.

The chain carries TRBV28 and TRBJ1-4; D is uncertain. Germline loops: CDR1 MDHEN, CDR2 SYDVKM. The CDR3 sequence is 15 residues long. V lost 7 bases and J lost 0, with 12 bases in between. The CDR3 sequence is CASKPRWSTNEKLFF. The DNA of the CDR3 is TGTGCCAGCAAACCCCGGTGGTCAACTAATGAAAAACTGTTTTTT.